The T cell receptor beta chain described here comes from a study of human T cells and chemical hapten exposure. Single cDNA molecules in the library carried unique molecular identifiers attached during preparation. TCRdb fed the 5' RACE reads into MiXCR, producing one record per CDR3 protein. The sample yields 150,000 or so distinct CDR3 sequences, 3.5% to 5% seen once. Unfractionated whole blood yielded the extracted total RNA. This clonotype was seen a few times. The length of the CDR3 is 12 residues. Germline V gene lookup returns CDR1 SGHTA and CDR2 FQGNSA. V gave up 2 bases and J gave up 4 bases, with 3 bases separating them.

This TCR was sampled from a female donor in good health. The chain has TRBV7-2 and TRBJ1-3; D is uncertain. The CDR3 DNA reads TGTGCCAGCAGCTTATGGGGAAACACCATATATTTT. The encoded protein is CASSLWGNTIYF.